This T cell receptor (beta chain) is drawn from a study of CD8 T cells in Susac syndrome. It was with random hexamers that about 0.45 to 1 ug RNA was reverse transcribed. The TCR beta CDR3 was amplified by immunoSEQ multiplex PCR across 54 Vbeta, 13 Jbeta. TCRdb redid the calling of the immunoSEQ multiplex PCR reads with MiXCR, one entry per CDR3 protein. The table records 200,000 or so distinct CDR3 sequences, 90% to 95% of them present only once. Trimming left V 5 bases short and J 4 bases short, with 10 bases between. Germline V gene data show CDR1 as GTSNPN and CDR2 as SVGIG (reference sequence). CDR3 length: 12 residues. Negative isolation yielded the CD8+ and CD4+ T cells, while FACS enriched the TEMRA cells.

The chain has TRBV30 and TRBJ2-3; D unclear. What was sequenced was CD4+ T cells from PBMCs. The sequence derives from a human donor with multiple sclerosis. This CDR3 reads CAWGMWADTQYF. CDR3 bases: TGTGCCTGGGGCATGTGGGCAGATACGCAGTATTTT.